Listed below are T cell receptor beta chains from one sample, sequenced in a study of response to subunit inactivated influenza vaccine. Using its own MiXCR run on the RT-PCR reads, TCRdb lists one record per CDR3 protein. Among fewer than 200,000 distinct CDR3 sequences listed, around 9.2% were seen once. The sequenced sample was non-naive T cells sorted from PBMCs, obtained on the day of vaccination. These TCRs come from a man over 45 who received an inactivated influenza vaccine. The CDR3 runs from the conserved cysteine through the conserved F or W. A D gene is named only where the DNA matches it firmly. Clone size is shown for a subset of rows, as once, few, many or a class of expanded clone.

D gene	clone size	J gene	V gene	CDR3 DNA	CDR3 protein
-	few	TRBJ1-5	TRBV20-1	TGCAGTGCTAGAGAGGACGGACGGGGAAATCAGCCCCAGCATTTT	CSAREDGRGNQPQHF
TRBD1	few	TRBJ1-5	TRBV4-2	TGTGCCAGCAGCCAAGGGGGGACAGGGGACCAGCCCCAGCATTTT	CASSQGGTGDQPQHF
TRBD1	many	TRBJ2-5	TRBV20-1	TGCAGTGCTAGAAAACCAGGGGGAGAGACCCAGTACTTC	CSARKPGGETQYF
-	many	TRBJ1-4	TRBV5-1	TGCGCCAGCAGCTTGGAAGGGCTACAAAATGAAAAACTGTTTTTT	CASSLEGLQNEKLFF
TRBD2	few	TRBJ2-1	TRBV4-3	TGCGCCAGCAGCCAAGATTTTAGCGGGAACTACAATGAGCAGTTCTTC	CASSQDFSGNYNEQFF
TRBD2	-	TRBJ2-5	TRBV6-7	TGTGCCAGAGATAGCGGGGGGAACCCCGGAGAGACTACACCAGAGACCCAGTACTTC	CARDSGGNPGETTPETQYF
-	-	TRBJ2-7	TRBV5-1	TGCGCCAGCAGCTTGACCGGGGTCCTCTACGAGCAGTACTTC	CASSLTGVLYEQYF
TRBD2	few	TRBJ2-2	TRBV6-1	TGTGCCAGCGGCCCGGGACTAGCGAACACCGGGGAGCTGTTTTTT	CASGPGLANTGELFF
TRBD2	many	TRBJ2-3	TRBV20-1	TGCAGTGCCGGCGGGGGGTCAGGAGATACGCAGTATTTT	CSAGGGSGDTQYF
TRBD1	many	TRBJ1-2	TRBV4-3	TGCGCCAGCAGCCAAGAAATACAGGGGCTTGACTATGGCTACACCTTC	CASSQEIQGLDYGYTF
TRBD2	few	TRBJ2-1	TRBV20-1	TGCAGTGCTAGCAACAGCGGGAGCTCCTACAATGAGCAGTTCTTC	CSASNSGSSYNEQFF
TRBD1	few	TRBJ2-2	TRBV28	TGTGCCAGCAGTCCCGCCTACAGGGGGCCCACCGGGGAGCTGTTTTTT	CASSPAYRGPTGELFF
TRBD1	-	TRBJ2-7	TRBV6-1	TGTGCCAGCAGAGGGACAGGGAATTACGAGCAGTACTTC	CASRGTGNYEQYF
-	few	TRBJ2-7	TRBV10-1	TGCGCCAGCAGTGAGTCACTAGGACCCTACGAGCAGTACTTC	CASSESLGPYEQYF
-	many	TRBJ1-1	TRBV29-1	TGCAGCGTTGTTCTTGGGGAAGCTTTCTTT	CSVVLGEAFF
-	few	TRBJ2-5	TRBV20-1	TGCAGTGCTGGGGCCATGGGGGAGACCCAGTACTTC	CSAGAMGETQYF
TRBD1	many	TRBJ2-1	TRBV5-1	TGCGCCAGCAGCCACGACAGGGGAGGTAATGAGCAGTTCTTC	CASSHDRGGNEQFF
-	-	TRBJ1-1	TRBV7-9	TGTGCCAGCAGCCCCGGGACAAATGCTGAAGCTTTCTTT	CASSPGTNAEAFF
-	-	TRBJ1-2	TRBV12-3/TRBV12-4	TGTGCCAGCAGGTCTACGGGGGCTAACTATGGCTACACCTTC	CASRSTGANYGYTF
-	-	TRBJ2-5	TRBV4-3	TGCGCCAGCAGCCAAGATGGTAACAGCCAAGAGACCCAGTACTTC	CASSQDGNSQETQYF
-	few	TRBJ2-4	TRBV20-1	TGCAGTGCTATTGGGTCGGCCAAAAACATTCAGTACTTC	CSAIGSAKNIQYF
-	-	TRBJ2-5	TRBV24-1	TGTGCCACCAGTGAATCCGGGGGCGGGGAGACCCAGTACTTC	CATSESGGGETQYF
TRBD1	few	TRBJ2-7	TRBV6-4	TGTGCCAGCAGTGACTCGCAGGGGGCAAGAGACTACGAGCAGTACTTC	CASSDSQGARDYEQYF
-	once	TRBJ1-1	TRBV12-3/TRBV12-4	TGTGCCAGCAGTCGGACAGTTTACACTGAAGCTTTCTTT	CASSRTVYTEAFF
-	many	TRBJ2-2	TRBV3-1	TGTGCCAGCAGCCAGGACGGAAGGACCGGGGAGCTGTTTTTT	CASSQDGRTGELFF
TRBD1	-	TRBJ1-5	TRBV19	TGTGCCAGTAGTATGGGGACAGGGAAGGGGAAAAGAAGCAATCAGCCCCAGCATTTT	CASSMGTGKGKRSNQPQHF
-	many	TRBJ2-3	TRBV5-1	TGCGCCAGCAGCTTCAACTCCGCTAGCACAGATACGCAGTATTTT	CASSFNSASTDTQYF
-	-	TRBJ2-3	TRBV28	TGTGCCAGCATCCATGCGGGACGGGTAGATACGCAGTATTTT	CASIHAGRVDTQYF
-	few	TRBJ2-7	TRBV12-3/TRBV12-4	TGTGCCAGCAGCCCGGACTTGTACGAGCAGTACTTC	CASSPDLYEQYF
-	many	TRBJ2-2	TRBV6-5	TGTGCCAGCAGTTACGGGGACTCGTGGTCCGGGGAGCTGTTTTTT	CASSYGDSWSGELFF
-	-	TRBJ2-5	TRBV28	TGTGCCAGCAGTGGAGTGGCAGAGACCCAGTACTTC	CASSGVAETQYF
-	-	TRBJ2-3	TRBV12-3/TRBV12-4	TGTGCCAGCAGTTTACAGCTTAGCACAGATACGCAGTATTTT	CASSLQLSTDTQYF
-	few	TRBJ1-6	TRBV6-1	TGTGCCAGCAGTCCAGCCTCCTATAATTCACCCCTCCACTTT	CASSPASYNSPLHF
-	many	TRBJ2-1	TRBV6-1	TGTGCCAGCAGAGAGATCACCTACAATGAGCAGTTCTTC	CASREITYNEQFF
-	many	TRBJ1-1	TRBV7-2	TGTGCCAGCAGCTTAGGGGCAGGGATGAACACTGAAGCTTTCTTT	CASSLGAGMNTEAFF
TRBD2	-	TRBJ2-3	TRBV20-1	TGCAGGGCCTCCAAAGGACTAGCGATCACAGATACGCAGTATTTT	CRASKGLAITDTQYF
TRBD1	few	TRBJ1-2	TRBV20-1	TGCAGTGCAGACCCTGGACAGGGCTATGGCTACACCTTC	CSADPGQGYGYTF
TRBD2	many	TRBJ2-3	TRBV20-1	TGCAGTGCTATAGCGGGATCTAGCACAGATACGCAGTATTTT	CSAIAGSSTDTQYF
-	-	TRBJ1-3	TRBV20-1	TGCAGTGCTAGTTTGAGAACTGGAAACACCATATATTTT	CSASLRTGNTIYF
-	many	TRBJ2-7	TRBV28	TGTGCCAGCAACGTACCGGGACTTTCATACGAGCAGTACTTC	CASNVPGLSYEQYF
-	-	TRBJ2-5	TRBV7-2	TGTGCCAGCAGCACGACTTCGGGGGAGACCCAGTACTTC	CASSTTSGETQYF
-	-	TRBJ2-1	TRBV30	TGTGCCTGGAGTAGAGGGGGCTCCTACAATGAGCAGTTCTTC	CAWSRGGSYNEQFF